A selection of T cell receptor beta chains follows, all from one sample in a study of shared clonotypes between healthy human individuals. Clones were read by immunoSEQ multiplex PCR, and TCRdb kept only the in-frame ones, dropping some. The sample records under 1,100,000 clones, roughly 74% being singletons. The sample taken for sequencing was memory CD4+ T cells from PBMCs. The receptors were sampled from a young man in good health. Some clones in this sample may be carry-over from other donors' samples. Both conserved end residues are part of each CDR3. D genes are given only for firm matches. Clone size is given for some rows only: seen once, a few or many times, or a class if the clone is expanded.

CDR3: CASSKGADLQANEKLFF
DNA: TGTGCCAGCAGCAAAGGGGCGGACCTCCAGGCTAATGAAAAACTGTTTTTT
V: TRBV21-1
size: -
D: -
J: TRBJ1-4

CDR3: CASSTWTSGSTGELFF
DNA: TGTGCCAGCAGTACATGGACTAGCGGGTCCACCGGGGAGCTGTTTTTT
V: TRBV2
size: -
D: TRBD2
J: TRBJ2-2

CDR3: CASSKRGTGELFF
DNA: TGTGCCAGCAGTAAGCGGGGTACCGGGGAGCTGTTTTTT
V: TRBV6-5
size: -
D: TRBD2
J: TRBJ2-2

CDR3: CASTGQGVTKNIQYF
DNA: TGTGCCAGCACCGGGCAGGGGGTGACCAAAAACATTCAGTACTTC
V: TRBV2
size: -
D: TRBD1
J: TRBJ2-4

CDR3: CASSQIMIQGAYNEQFF
DNA: TGCGCCAGCAGCCAGATAATGATCCAGGGGGCCTACAATGAGCAGTTCTTC
V: TRBV4-1
size: few
D: TRBD1
J: TRBJ2-1

CDR3: CASSLVRQGEAFF
DNA: TGTGCCAGCAGCTTGGTCAGGCAGGGGGAAGCTTTCTTT
V: TRBV5-6
size: once
D: -
J: TRBJ1-1

CDR3: CASSLFQGSEQFF
DNA: TGTGCCAGCAGCTTATTCCAGGGGAGTGAGCAGTTCTTC
V: TRBV7-2
size: once
D: -
J: TRBJ2-1

CDR3: CASRFTGANTEAFF
DNA: TGTGCCAGCAGGTTCACAGGGGCGAACACTGAAGCTTTCTTT
V: TRBV2
size: -
D: TRBD1
J: TRBJ1-1

CDR3: CASSLETWEGEQFF
DNA: TGTGCCAGCAGCTTGGAGACCTGGGAGGGGGAACAGTTCTTC
V: TRBV5-5
size: -
D: -
J: TRBJ2-1

CDR3: CASSLSPSSGYNEQFF
DNA: TGTGCCAGCAGCCTATCCCCGTCTAGCGGCTACAATGAGCAGTTCTTC
V: TRBV7-8
size: -
D: TRBD2
J: TRBJ2-1

CDR3: CASSLDARAAAAGNTIYF
DNA: TGCGCCAGCAGCCTCGACGCCCGGGCCGCCGCCGCTGGAAACACCATATATTTT
V: TRBV4-1
size: -
D: -
J: TRBJ1-3

CDR3: CASSGRSVDEQYF
DNA: TGTGCCAGCAGTGGACGTTCCGTCGACGAGCAGTACTTC
V: TRBV6-1
size: -
D: -
J: TRBJ2-7

CDR3: CASSDGAAREKLFF
DNA: TGTGCCAGCAGTGATGGGGCCGCCCGGGAAAAACTGTTTTTT
V: TRBV6-1
size: -
D: -
J: TRBJ1-4

CDR3: CASSLFRVDHTGTQYF
DNA: TGTGCCAGCAGTTTATTTCGGGTGGACCACACGGGGACCCAGTACTTC
V: TRBV28
size: -
D: -
J: TRBJ2-5

CDR3: CASRKQGGVEKLFF
DNA: TGCGCCAGCAGGAAACAGGGGGGTGTTGAAAAACTGTTTTTT
V: TRBV5-1
size: -
D: TRBD1
J: TRBJ1-4

CDR3: CASSFSREGDLQYF
DNA: TGTGCCAGCAGCTTCTCGCGGGAGGGGGATTTGCAGTATTTT
V: TRBV11-3
size: many
D: TRBD2
J: TRBJ2-3

CDR3: CASSPDINYGYTF
DNA: TGTGCCAGCAGCCCAGATATTAACTATGGCTACACCTTC
V: TRBV9
size: once
D: -
J: TRBJ1-2

CDR3: CASSLAGEGKEQFF
DNA: TGTGCCAGCAGCTTAGCAGGGGAAGGCAAGGAGCAGTTCTTC
V: TRBV11-1
size: few
D: -
J: TRBJ2-1

CDR3: CSCLAGGWQYF
DNA: TGCAGTTGTCTAGCGGGAGGGTGGCAGTACTTC
V: TRBV20-1
size: -
D: TRBD2
J: TRBJ2-7

CDR3: CASFTWTSGYEQYF
DNA: TGTGCCAGCTTTACCTGGACTAGCGGCTACGAGCAGTACTTC
V: TRBV28
size: few
D: TRBD2
J: TRBJ2-7

CDR3: CASSTHGSYGYTF
DNA: TGTGCCAGCAGTACCCACGGGAGCTATGGCTACACCTTC
V: TRBV2
size: -
D: -
J: TRBJ1-2

CDR3: CASSLEYEQYF
DNA: TGCGCCAGCAGCTTGGAATACGAGCAGTACTTC
V: TRBV5-1
size: few
D: -
J: TRBJ2-7

CDR3: CAKQGGSTGELFF
DNA: TGTGCCAAACAGGGGGGTAGCACCGGGGAGCTGTTTTTT
V: TRBV30
size: -
D: TRBD1
J: TRBJ2-2

CDR3: CASSSSGSGSYEQYF
DNA: TGTGCCAGCAGCAGCAGCGGGAGTGGGTCCTACGAGCAGTACTTC
V: TRBV28
size: -
D: TRBD2
J: TRBJ2-7

CDR3: CASSPVGISYGYTF
DNA: TGTGCCAGCAGCCCGGTAGGGATCAGCTATGGCTACACCTTC
V: TRBV9
size: -
D: -
J: TRBJ1-2

CDR3: CASSEVTNTEAFF
DNA: TGTGCCAGCAGTGAAGTCACGAACACTGAAGCTTTCTTT
V: TRBV6-1
size: once
D: -
J: TRBJ1-1

CDR3: CASSPLGGGGFGKSRTEAFF
DNA: TGTGCCAGCAGTCCCCTCGGAGGGGGCGGTTTTGGAAAGTCCCGCACTGAAGCTTTCTTT
V: TRBV27
size: few
D: TRBD1
J: TRBJ1-1

CDR3: CASRKGLASYNEQFF
DNA: TGTGCCAGCAGGAAAGGACTTGCTTCCTACAATGAGCAGTTCTTC
V: TRBV6-5
size: -
D: -
J: TRBJ2-1

CDR3: CASSPDRVRTGELFF
DNA: TGTGCCAGCAGCCCTGACAGGGTACGAACCGGGGAGCTGTTTTTT
V: TRBV5-4
size: -
D: TRBD1
J: TRBJ2-2

CDR3: CASKTLTGELFF
DNA: TGTGCCAGCAAAACCCTCACCGGGGAGCTGTTTTTT
V: TRBV28
size: -
D: -
J: TRBJ2-2

CDR3: CASSPRQGPIQELFF
DNA: TGCGCCAGCAGCCCACGACAGGGACCGATACAAGAACTGTTTTTT
V: TRBV5-1
size: -
D: TRBD1
J: TRBJ1-4

CDR3: CASTPPGQTGTDTQYF
DNA: TGTGCCAGTACTCCCCCGGGACAGACAGGCACAGATACGCAGTATTTT
V: TRBV5-3
size: -
D: TRBD1
J: TRBJ2-3

CDR3: CASSEGALEAKNIQYF
DNA: TGTGCCAGCAGTGAGGGGGCATTAGAAGCCAAAAACATTCAGTACTTC
V: TRBV6-4
size: -
D: -
J: TRBJ2-4

CDR3: CASSLGTVGNQPQHF
DNA: TGTGCCAGCAGTTTAGGGACAGTGGGCAATCAGCCCCAGCATTTT
V: TRBV28
size: many
D: TRBD1
J: TRBJ1-5

CDR3: CASSPNYEQYF
DNA: TGTGCCAGCAGCCCTAACTACGAGCAGTACTTC
V: TRBV7-9
size: -
D: -
J: TRBJ2-7

CDR3: CASSTPDQYGYTF
DNA: TGTGCCAGTAGTACCCCAGATCAGTATGGCTACACCTTC
V: TRBV19
size: -
D: -
J: TRBJ1-2

CDR3: CASSITSGTYNEQFF
DNA: TGTGCCAGTAGTATCACTAGCGGAACCTACAATGAGCAGTTCTTC
V: TRBV19
size: -
D: TRBD2
J: TRBJ2-1

CDR3: CASSLEVSGGAFF
DNA: TGCGCCAGCAGCTTGGAGGTGAGCGGAGGAGCTTTCTTT
V: TRBV5-1
size: few
D: -
J: TRBJ1-1

CDR3: CASSWTGGIRSNQPQHF
DNA: TGTGCCAGCAGTTGGACAGGGGGCATACGAAGTAATCAGCCCCAGCATTTT
V: TRBV27
size: -
D: TRBD1
J: TRBJ1-5

CDR3: CASSSRTFRTSGSTDTQYF
DNA: TGTGCCAGCAGTTCCCGAACCTTTAGAACTAGCGGAAGCACAGATACGCAGTATTTT
V: TRBV28
size: once
D: TRBD2
J: TRBJ2-3

CDR3: CASSCPQGVCNQPQHF
DNA: TGTGCCAGCAGCTGCCCCCAGGGGGTGTGCAATCAGCCCCAGCATTTT
V: TRBV7-3
size: -
D: TRBD1
J: TRBJ1-5

CDR3: CASSEQGAYGYTF
DNA: TGTGCCAGCAGTGAACAGGGGGCCTATGGCTACACCTTC
V: TRBV6-1
size: few
D: TRBD1
J: TRBJ1-2

CDR3: CASSEGQGTGANVLTF
DNA: TGTGCCAGCAGCGAGGGGCAGGGTACTGGGGCCAACGTCCTGACTTTC
V: TRBV11-3
size: once
D: -
J: TRBJ2-6

CDR3: CASIRQGLDEQYF
DNA: TGTGCCAGCATAAGGCAGGGTCTCGACGAGCAGTACTTC
V: TRBV6-1
size: -
D: -
J: TRBJ2-7

CDR3: CASSTWGVGEKLFF
DNA: TGTGCCAGTAGTACCTGGGGAGTGGGCGAAAAACTGTTTTTT
V: TRBV19
size: few
D: -
J: TRBJ1-4

CDR3: CASSELRSGRATGELFF
DNA: TGTGCCAGCAGTGAATTGCGAAGCGGGAGGGCGACCGGGGAGCTGTTTTTT
V: TRBV25-1
size: -
D: TRBD2
J: TRBJ2-2

CDR3: CASSYFVSGNTIYF
DNA: TGTGCCAGCAGTTACTTCGTGTCTGGAAACACCATATATTTT
V: TRBV5-6
size: -
D: -
J: TRBJ1-3

CDR3: CASSNTVGQNTQYF
DNA: TGTGCCAGCAGTAACACAGTCGGACAGAATACGCAGTATTTT
V: TRBV7-8
size: many
D: -
J: TRBJ2-3

CDR3: CASSRTGQSETQYF
DNA: TGTGCCAGCAGCCGAACGGGTCAGAGCGAGACCCAGTACTTC
V: TRBV11-3
size: -
D: -
J: TRBJ2-5

CDR3: CASSYGQTSNQPQHF
DNA: TGTGCCAGCTCATACGGACAGACGAGCAATCAGCCCCAGCATTTT
V: TRBV18
size: -
D: -
J: TRBJ1-5

CDR3: CASSPTYNEQFF
DNA: TGTGCCAGCTCACCAACGTACAATGAGCAGTTCTTC
V: TRBV18
size: -
D: -
J: TRBJ2-1

CDR3: CAWSPGARVRNQPQHF
DNA: TGTGCCTGGAGCCCAGGAGCGAGGGTACGGAATCAGCCCCAGCATTTT
V: TRBV30
size: once
D: -
J: TRBJ1-5

CDR3: CASSIAGTGGANIQYF
DNA: TGTGCCAGTAGTATAGCAGGGACAGGGGGCGCAAACATTCAGTACTTC
V: TRBV19
size: -
D: TRBD1
J: TRBJ2-4

CDR3: CSVDQGVGRGYGYTF
DNA: TGCAGCGTTGACCAGGGGGTCGGTCGGGGTTATGGCTACACCTTC
V: TRBV29-1
size: -
D: TRBD1
J: TRBJ1-2

CDR3: CASTMTGVYGYTF
DNA: TGTGCCAGCACCATGACAGGGGTCTATGGCTACACCTTC
V: TRBV5-6
size: -
D: TRBD1
J: TRBJ1-2

CDR3: CATSRDVVGDEQFF
DNA: TGTGCCACCAGCAGAGATGTCGTGGGGGATGAGCAGTTCTTC
V: TRBV15
size: -
D: -
J: TRBJ2-1

CDR3: CASSEGVWNTEAFF
DNA: TGTGCCAGCAGCGAAGGGGTATGGAACACTGAAGCTTTCTTT
V: TRBV9
size: many
D: -
J: TRBJ1-1

CDR3: CASSQDPRGYEQYF
DNA: TGTGCCAGCAGTCAAGACCCCAGGGGTTACGAGCAGTACTTC
V: TRBV28
size: -
D: -
J: TRBJ2-7

CDR3: CASSVVSRERYEQYF
DNA: TGTGCCAGCAGCGTAGTATCGCGGGAGCGGTACGAGCAGTACTTC
V: TRBV9
size: -
D: TRBD2
J: TRBJ2-7